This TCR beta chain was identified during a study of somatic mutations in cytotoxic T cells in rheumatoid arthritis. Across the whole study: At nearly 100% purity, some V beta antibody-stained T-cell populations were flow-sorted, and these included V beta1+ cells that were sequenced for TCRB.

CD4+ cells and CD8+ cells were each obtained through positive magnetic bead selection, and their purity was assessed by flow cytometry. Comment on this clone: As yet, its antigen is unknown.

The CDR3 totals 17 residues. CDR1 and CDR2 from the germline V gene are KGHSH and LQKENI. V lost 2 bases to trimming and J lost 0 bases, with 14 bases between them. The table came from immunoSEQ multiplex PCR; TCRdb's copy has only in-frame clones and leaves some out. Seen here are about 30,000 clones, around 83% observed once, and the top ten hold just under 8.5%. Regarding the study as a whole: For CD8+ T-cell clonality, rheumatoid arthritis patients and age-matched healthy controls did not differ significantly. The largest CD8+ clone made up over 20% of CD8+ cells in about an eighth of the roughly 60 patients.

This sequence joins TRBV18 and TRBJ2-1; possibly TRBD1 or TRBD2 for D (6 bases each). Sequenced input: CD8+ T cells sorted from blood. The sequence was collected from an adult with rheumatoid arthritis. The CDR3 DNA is TGTGCCAGCTCACCAAGGTTTAAGGGGGGCTCCTACAATGAGCAGTTCTTC. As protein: CASSPRFKGGSYNEQFF. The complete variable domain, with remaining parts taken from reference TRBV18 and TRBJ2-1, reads NAGVMQNPRHLVRRRGQEARLRCSPMKGHSHVYWYRQLPEEGLKFMVYLQKENIIDESGMPKERFSAEFPKEGPSILRIQQVVRGDSAAYFCASSPRFKGGSYNEQFFGPGTRLTVL.